Each of the 9 T cell receptor beta chains below was sequenced from the same sample in a study of spatial heterogeneity in lung cancer. The time point denotes: sample taken at primary tumor resection. The authors sequenced whole RNA from tumor, nontumor lung or frozen PBMC without sorting. TCRdb re-derived calls from the 5' RACE reads in MiXCR, one entry per CDR3 protein. This sample carries approximately 38,000 distinct CDR3 sequences, 5.8% of them seen once, and the ten largest clones take approximately 10%. The sequencing used PBMCs, collected at surgery. These receptors all come from a male donor with early-stage non-small cell lung cancer.

This clonotype was counted at least ten times. CDR3 sequence (DNA): TGTGCCAGCTCACCGGCAGGCCCGAACACTGAAGCTTTCTTT. Translation: CASSPAGPNTEAFF. The genes are TRBV18 and TRBJ1-1, with no clear D. The CDR3 covers 14 residues. V shed 3 bases and J shed 1 base, with 9 bases lying between them. Germline V gene lookup returns CDR1 KGHSH and CDR2 LQKENI.

This clonotype has ten or more counts. The DNA for the CDR3 is TGTGCCAGCACCACGCGGGGGGCCGGGACAGATACGCAGTATTTT. It specifies CASTTRGAGTDTQYF. The chain employs TRBV12-3 or TRBV12-4 and TRBJ2-3, with 8 bases aligning to TRBD2. The V segment lost 7 bases and the J segment 3 bases; nucleotides outside the gene matches: 9. The CDR3 sequence is 15 residues long.

This clonotype was detected many times. This chain connects TRBV5-8 to TRBJ1-2; the D gene is possibly TRBD1 (6 bases). Germline CDR1 SGHTS, CDR2 YDEGEE. Trimming pared 3 bases from V and 8 bases from J, leaving 14 bases between. The CDR3 length is 13 residues. CDR3 nucleotides: TGTGCCAGCAGCTGGGCCCAGGGGACCGGCTACACCTTC. Encoded protein: CASSWAQGTGYTF.

This clonotype was seen ten or more times. V usage is TRBV2 and J usage is TRBJ1-1, with D hard to call. Trimming cost V 7 bases and J 1 base, with 10 bases left between them. The CDR3 runs to 13 residues. The germline gives CDR1 SNHLY, CDR2 FYNNEI. This chain's CDR3 is CASTSLRNTEAFF. As DNA, the CDR3 is TGTGCCAGCACCTCTCTTCGGAACACTGAAGCTTTCTTT.

This chain joins TRBV30 and TRBJ1-1; D unclear. CDR1 is GTSNPN, CDR2 SVGIG, per germline (reference sequence). This CDR3 is 13 amino acids long. Trimming pared 5 bases from V and 2 bases from J, leaving 12 bases between. Here the CDR3 DNA reads TGTGCCTGGCGCCGACTGTATAACACTGAAGCTTTCTTT. Translated: CAWRRLYNTEAFF.

This clonotype was seen ten or more times. The J gene is TRBJ1-1, the V gene TRBV6-6; no firm D call. V lost 0 bases, J lost 1 base, and 9 bases lay in between. CDR3 length: 15 residues. Germline CDR1 is MNHNY and CDR2 is SVGAGI (reference sequence). The CDR3 loop reads CASSYSQGKNTEAFF. Here the CDR3 DNA reads TGTGCCAGCAGTTACTCGCAAGGGAAGAACACTGAAGCTTTCTTT.

This clonotype has ten or more counts. The CDR3 sequence is CASSFGTGGTYEQYF. CDR3 nucleotides: TGTGCCAGCAGTTTCGGGACAGGGGGCACCTACGAGCAGTACTTC. The genes are TRBV6-2 or TRBV6-3 and TRBJ2-7; TRBD1 aligns across 12 bases. V lost 4 bases, J lost 2 bases, and 3 bases stayed unmatched. Germline-derived CDR1 and CDR2 are MNHEY and SVGEGT. This CDR3 is built from 15 residues.

This clonotype was seen only a few times. This chain joins TRBV4-1 and TRBJ2-5; 12 nucleotides match TRBD2. Trimming at V came to 4 bases and at J to 6 bases, leaving 6 bases not matched to a gene. Germline-derived CDR1 and CDR2 are MGHRA and YSYEKL. CDR3 length: 15 amino acids. CDR3: CASSPLAGGQKTQYF. The CDR3 coding sequence is TGCGCCAGCAGCCCCCTAGCGGGGGGGCAGAAGACCCAGTACTTC.

This clonotype came up many times. The chain links TRBV20-1 to TRBJ1-1; D unclear. V was clipped by 5 bases and J by 0 bases, with 16 bases between them. From germline, CDR1 is DFQATT and CDR2 SNEGSKA (reference sequence). The CDR3 covers 15 residues. The CDR3: CSAPADGALNTEAFF. The CDR3 nucleotides are TGCAGTGCTCCCGCCGACGGAGCCTTGAACACTGAAGCTTTCTTT.